One and the same sample provided the 24 T cell receptor beta chains below, sequenced in a study of cytomegalovirus exposure and HLA in healthy donors. PCR employed 60 Vbeta and 13 Jbeta primers. Measured with immunoSEQ multiplex PCR; TCRdb has only the in-frame clones, and not every one. This table has 60,000 to 70,000 clones, around four fifths appearing once. Sequencing input: PBMCs. The source of these receptors is a woman in her twenties or thirties in good health and CMV-seronegative.

The chain is built from TRBV6-5 and TRBJ2-7; TRBD2 might be the D (6 bases). The CDR3 consists of 14 residues. The germline V gene has CDR1 MNHEY and CDR2 SVGAGI. The V end lost 5 bases, the J end lost 2 bases, and 13 bases lay between the germline ends. CDR3 nucleotide sequence: TGTGCCAGCAGTACGACTAGTAGGGCCTACGAGCAGTACGTC. As protein: CASSTTSRAYEQYV.

This sequence joins TRBV19 and TRBJ2-1, with TRBD2 as a possible D gene (5 bases). The germline CDR1 and CDR2 sequences are LNHDA and SQIVND (reference sequence). The CDR3 has 14 residues. V lost 5 bases to trimming and J lost 4 bases, with 12 bases between them. CDR3 loop: CASSPLSGYNEQFF. In DNA, the CDR3 is TGTGCCAGTAGTCCCTTGAGCGGTTACAATGAGCAGTTCTTC.

The J gene is TRBJ2-3, the V gene TRBV30, with TRBD2 matching over 7 bases. Germline V lookup: CDR1 GTSNPN, CDR2 SVGIG (reference sequence). Unmatched junction bases numbered 4, after V lost 0 bases and J lost 1 base. The CDR3 has 15 amino acids. Written as DNA, the CDR3 is TGTGCCTGGAGTGTACCTGCGGGGGGCACAGATACGCAGTATTTT. Amino acid sequence: CAWSVPAGGTDTQYF.

This clone was observed a handful of times. The chain uses TRBV6-6 and TRBJ2-2; 11 bases align to TRBD1. This CDR3 has 16 residues. Per the germline V gene, CDR1 is MNHNY and CDR2 is SVGAGI (reference sequence). V lost 5 bases to trimming and J lost 0 bases; unmatched junction nucleotides: 2. CDR3 amino acids: CASSPGQGANTGELFF. CDR3 in DNA: TGTGCCAGCAGTCCGGGACAGGGGGCGAACACCGGGGAGCTGTTTTTT.

This clone was counted only a few times. The J gene is TRBJ1-1, the V gene TRBV6-5; 8 bases agree with TRBD1. V lost 6 bases, J lost 0 bases, and 3 bases stayed unmatched. The CDR3 spans 14 residues. Germline V gives CDR1 MNHEY, CDR2 SVGAGI. For the CDR3, the DNA is TGTGCCAGCAGCTGGACAGGGTTGAACACTGAAGCTTTCTTT. This gives the protein CASSWTGLNTEAFF.

This rearrangement joins TRBV7-9 to TRBJ1-2; 8 positions agree with TRBD1. There are 14 residues in the CDR3. Per germline, CDR1 SEHNR and CDR2 FQNEAQ (reference sequence). The trim removed 2 bases at V and 10 bases at J, leaving 9 bases unmatched. CDR3 nucleotides: TGTGCCAGCAGCTTACCGGCCACAGGGGGTGACTACACCTTC. Encoded protein: CASSLPATGGDYTF.

The chain recombines TRBV18 with TRBJ1-2, with 12 positions matching TRBD1. Per the germline V gene, CDR1 is KGHSH and CDR2 is LQKENI. V gave up 6 bases and J gave up 11 bases; unmatched junction bases: 10. This CDR3 comprises 14 residues. As DNA, the CDR3 is TGTGCCAGCTCTCTTCCGGGACAGGGGGCCGAGTACACCTTC. It codes for CASSLPGQGAEYTF.

The chain joins TRBV11-2 to TRBJ2-1; 10 nucleotides align to TRBD1. Germline V gives CDR1 SGHAT, CDR2 FQNNGV. Trimming at V came to 5 bases and at J to 0 bases, leaving 7 bases not matched to a gene. The length of the CDR3 is 17 residues. The CDR3 DNA follows: TGTGCCAGCAGCGACAGGGGGCAATTTTTCTCCTACAATGAGCAGTTCTTC. This encodes CASSDRGQFFSYNEQFF. Variable domain in full (rest from reference TRBV11-2 and TRBJ2-1): EAGVAQSPRYKIIEKRQSVAFWCNPISGHATLYWYQQILGQGPKLLIQFQNNGVVDDSQLPKDRFSAERLKGVDSTLKIQPAKLEDSAVYLCASSDRGQFFSYNEQFFGPGTRLTVL.

This clone has only a few counts. The chain joins TRBV6-4 to TRBJ1-6, with 7 bases identical to TRBD1. The CDR3 spans 13 residues. CDR1 is MRHNA, CDR2 SNTAGT, per germline. V was clipped by 7 bases and J by 7 bases; unmatched bases: 4. The CDR3 is CASKQGWNSPLHF. The CDR3 DNA follows: TGTGCCAGCAAACAGGGGTGGAATTCACCCCTCCACTTT.

The V and J genes are TRBV9 and TRBJ2-1; D may be TRBD1 (6 bases). The germline gives CDR1 SGDLS, CDR2 YYNGEE. V shed 1 base and J shed 1 base, with 9 bases lying between them. The CDR3 extends over 15 amino acids. In DNA, the CDR3 is TGTGCCAGCAGCGTATTAGGGACATCCTACAATGAGCAGTTCTTC. Residues: CASSVLGTSYNEQFF.

The chain uses TRBV5-1 and TRBJ1-1; weak D call: TRBD1 (6 bases). Germline V CDR1 and CDR2: SGHRS, YFSETQ. V was cut by 4 bases and J by 1 base, with 17 bases left in between. This CDR3 contains 16 residues. The DNA of the CDR3 is TGCGCCAGCAGCCAGGGACACTCCGACGGGAACACTGAAGCTTTCTTT. It encodes CASSQGHSDGNTEAFF.

The chain recombines TRBV18 with TRBJ1-6, with TRBD1 matching over 12 bases. Losses at the gene ends were 2 bases for V and 7 bases for J; bases not matched to a gene: 12. CDR3 size: 19 residues. The germline V gene encodes CDR1 KGHSH and CDR2 LQKENI. CDR3 DNA: TGTGCCAGCTCACCAAGGGACAGGGGGCAGATGGTCGGAAATTCACCCCTCCACTTT. Translated, it gives CASSPRDRGQMVGNSPLHF.

The chain employs TRBV6-1 and TRBJ1-3; no clear D gene. V dropped 8 bases and J dropped 5 bases, with 13 bases sitting between them. From germline, CDR1 is MNHNS and CDR2 SASEGT. This CDR3 contains 13 residues. The CDR3 DNA sequence: TGTGCCAGCTACGATGTACTGAGAAACACCATATATTTT. Translated, it gives CASYDVLRNTIYF.

The CDR3 nucleotides read TGTGCCAGCAGTTTATCGACAGGGTATTCACCCCTCCACTTT. Translating gives CASSLSTGYSPLHF. The chain recombines TRBV27 with TRBJ1-6; 7 positions agree with TRBD1. V lost 0 bases to trimming and J lost 8 bases; unmatched junction nucleotides: 1. This CDR3 is built from 14 residues. The germline V gene has CDR1 MNHEY and CDR2 SMNVEV (reference sequence).

The chain links TRBV5-1 to TRBJ1-5; D unclear. The CDR3 loop spans 15 amino acids. Trimming pared 0 bases from V and 7 bases from J, leaving 14 bases between. Germline V gene sequence: CDR1 SGHRS, CDR2 YFSETQ. The CDR3 sequence is CASSLDSSPEQPQHF. CDR3 sequence (DNA): TGCGCCAGCAGCTTGGACTCCTCTCCTGAACAGCCCCAGCATTTT.

The CDR3 reads CASGGQYSNQPQHF. The CDR3 DNA is TGTGCCAGCGGGGGACAGTATAGCAATCAGCCCCAGCATTTT. The chain has TRBV6-1 and TRBJ1-5, with TRBD1 matching 7 bases. V was clipped by 8 bases and J by 0 bases; unmatched bases: 4. CDR1 and CDR2 (germline): MNHNS, SASEGT. The CDR3 is 14 residues long.

CDR3 sequence (DNA): TGTGCCAGCAGTTCATCGGTGGGGCACGAAGCTTTCTTT. This gives the protein CASSSSVGHEAFF. The V call is TRBV6-6, the J call TRBJ1-1, with a weak D call TRBD1 (5 bases). Trimming shortened V by 4 bases and J by 8 bases, and 14 bases separated the two germline ends. Germline V gene lookup returns CDR1 MNHNY and CDR2 SVGAGI (reference sequence). The CDR3 consists of 13 residues.

V gene TRBV6-5 combines with J gene TRBJ2-5; TRBD1 is a possible D gene (6 bases). This CDR3 comprises 15 residues. V gave up 0 bases and J gave up 3 bases, with 11 bases separating them. Germline lookup yields CDR1 MNHEY and CDR2 SVGAGI. The CDR3 loop is CASSYSGAGEETQYF. CDR3 nucleotide sequence: TGTGCCAGCAGTTACTCGGGGGCAGGAGAAGAGACCCAGTACTTC.

V is TRBV11-2 and J is TRBJ2-7, with 8 nucleotides matching TRBD2. J was trimmed by 6 bases and V by 5 bases; bases with no gene match: 9. Germline assignment: CDR1 SGHAT and CDR2 FQNNGV. This CDR3 contains 14 residues. CDR3 nucleotide sequence: TGTGCCAGCAGCCCGAACGCGGGGGGTAGCGAGCAGTACTTC. Protein sequence: CASSPNAGGSEQYF.

This clone was counted a single time. The CDR3 sequence: CASSRASYNEQFF. CDR3 nucleotides: TGCGCCAGCTCGCGGGCTTCCTACAATGAGCAGTTCTTC. The rearrangement joins TRBV5-1 to TRBJ2-1; D perhaps matches TRBD2 (5 bases). The V end lost 7 bases, the J end lost 1 base, and 9 bases lay between the germline ends. Germline V gives CDR1 SGHRS, CDR2 YFSETQ. This CDR3 has 13 residues. Full variable domain (outside the CDR3, taken from reference TRBV5-1 and TRBJ2-1): KAGVTQTPRYLIKTRGQQVTLSCSPISGHRSVSWYQQTPGQGLQFLFEYFSETQRNKGNFPGRFSGRQFSNSRSEMNVSTLELGDSALYLCASSRASYNEQFFGPGTRLTVL.

Regarding this clone: At one boundary the junction diverges from the germline segment, which might be a read error. CDR3 DNA sequence: TGTTCCAGCAGCTTACGGGGGGAGGTCGCTGAAGCTTTCTTT. It encodes CSSSLRGEVAEAFF. This chain links TRBV7-9 with TRBJ1-1; a possible D gene is TRBD1 (5 bases). Germline V gives CDR1 SEHNR, CDR2 FQNEAQ (reference sequence). This CDR3 is 14 amino acids long.

The chain combines TRBV5-1 with TRBJ2-3, with 7 bases identical to TRBD1. Per germline, CDR1 SGHRS and CDR2 YFSETQ. V lost 2 bases to trimming and J lost 4 bases; unmatched junction nucleotides: 16. This CDR3 comprises 18 residues. In nucleotides, the CDR3 is TGCGCCAGCAGCTTAGTAGGATGGCAGGGGGAGATAGCAGATACGCAGTATTTT. It yields the protein CASSLVGWQGEIADTQYF.

V and J are TRBV13 and TRBJ2-1, with TRBD2 matching 7 bases. This CDR3 is 17 amino acids long. With V trimmed by 2 bases and J by 0 bases, 7 bases remained unmatched. Germline assignment: CDR1 PRHDT and CDR2 FYEKMQ (reference sequence). As DNA, the CDR3 is TGTGCCAGCAGCTTATTGTTGGGGGGGGGCTCCTACAATGAGCAGTTCTTC. This codes for CASSLLLGGGSYNEQFF.

This chain uses TRBV5-4 with TRBJ2-5, with 9 bases identical to TRBD1. The J call may be mistaken, given a closer DNA end match to TRBJ2-7. In germline, CDR1 is SGHNT, CDR2 YYREEE (reference sequence). CDR3 length equals 14 residues. CDR3 sequence reads: CASSGTGQVYEQYF. The CDR3 DNA follows: TGTGCCAGCAGTGGGACAGGGCAAGTCTACGAGCAGTACTTC.